These 30 T cell receptor beta chains share one sample of origin, sequenced in a study of T cell responses to AZD1222 COVID-19 vaccine. Measured with immunoSEQ multiplex PCR; TCRdb has only the in-frame clones, and not every one. The sample comprises 150,000 to 180,000 clones, 75% to 95% of which are singletons, and about 1.7% rests with the top ten. The input for sequencing was peripheral blood, taken on day 0 of AZD1222 vaccination. Receptors were obtained from an adult in good health.

The chain combines TRBV6-1 with TRBJ1-5, with 7 positions matching TRBD1. CDR3 length: 15 residues. Per germline, CDR1 MNHNS and CDR2 SASEGT. Losses at the gene ends were 2 bases for V and 5 bases for J; bases not matched to a gene: 6. The CDR3 reads CASSEKGAIYQPQHF. In nucleotides, the CDR3 is TGTGCCAGCAGTGAAAAGGGGGCGATCTATCAGCCCCAGCATTTT.

The CDR3: CASSLEAWRGDTEAFF. The CDR3 DNA follows: TGTGCCAGCAGCTTAGAGGCTTGGAGAGGGGACACTGAAGCTTTCTTT. The J gene is TRBJ1-1, the V gene TRBV11-2, with D possibly matching TRBD1 (5 bases). Germline assignment: CDR1 SGHAT and CDR2 FQNNGV. The CDR3 is 16 amino acids. V lost 0 bases to trimming and J lost 3 bases, with 14 bases between them.

This chain links TRBV18 with TRBJ1-6; TRBD1 matches 8 bases. From germline, CDR1 is KGHSH and CDR2 LQKENI. This CDR3 has 15 residues. The J segment lost 7 bases and the V segment lost 3 bases, leaving 5 bases of the junction unmatched. This chain's CDR3 is CASSPGTGGNSPLHF. In nucleotides, the CDR3 is TGTGCCAGCTCACCCGGTACAGGGGGGAATTCACCCCTCCACTTT.

V and J are TRBV13 and TRBJ2-5; a weak D match, TRBD1 (5 bases). V was trimmed by 1 base and J by 5 bases, leaving 11 bases between them. Germline V gives CDR1 PRHDT, CDR2 FYEKMQ (reference sequence). The CDR3 has 14 residues. CDR3 region: CASSLDPGKETQYF. The DNA of the CDR3 is TGTGCCAGCAGCTTAGACCCAGGGAAGGAGACCCAGTACTTC.

In its sample, this clone was seen a few times. CDR3 DNA: TGTGCCAGCAGCCAAGATGACAGTTACTTCCTGACCTATGGCTACACCTTC. It encodes CASSQDDSYFLTYGYTF. V is TRBV14 and J is TRBJ1-2; D is possibly TRBD1 (5 bases). V dropped 0 bases and J dropped 4 bases, with 18 bases sitting between them. This CDR3 spans 17 amino acids. Germline V gene data show CDR1 as SGHDN and CDR2 as FVKESK. Using reference TRBV14 and TRBJ1-2 for the parts outside the CDR3, the full variable domain is EAGVTQFPSHSVIEKGQTVTLRCDPISGHDNLYWYRRVMGKEIKFLLHFVKESKQDESGMPNNRFLAERTGGTYSTLKVQPAELEDSGVYFCASSQDDSYFLTYGYTFGSGTRLTVV.

V gene TRBV29-1 combines with J gene TRBJ1-1; the D gene is possibly TRBD1 (5 bases). The V and J ends lost 0 bases and 11 bases respectively, with 10 bases between them. The CDR3 contains 11 residues. Per the germline V gene, CDR1 is SQVTM and CDR2 is ANQGSEA. CDR3 sequence: CSVEEGERAFF. The CDR3 DNA reads TGCAGCGTTGAAGAGGGGGAAAGGGCTTTCTTT. The complete variable domain, with remaining parts taken from reference TRBV29-1 and TRBJ1-1, reads SAVISQKPSRDICQRGTSLTIQCQVDSQVTMMFWYRQQPGQSLTLIATANQGSEATYESGFVIDKFPISRPNLTFSTLTVSNMSPEDSSIYLCSVEEGERAFFGQGTRLTVV.

Turning to this clone: The identical CDR3 is also encoded by other nucleotide sequences in the sample. This rearrangement joins TRBV2 to TRBJ1-5; TRBD1 agrees at 7 bases. The CDR3 runs 14 residues. V shed 5 bases, J shed 1 base, and the junction held 2 bases outside the gene matches. Germline CDR1 reads SNHLY; CDR2 reads FYNNEI. Here the CDR3 reads CASSRQGSNQPQHF. Written as DNA, the CDR3 is TGTGCCAGCAGTCGACAGGGCAGCAATCAGCCCCAGCATTTT.

This CDR3 is CAWSVFVREIGNEQFF. Written as DNA, the CDR3 is TGTGCCTGGAGTGTATTCGTGCGGGAAATTGGGAATGAGCAGTTCTTC. The J gene is TRBJ2-1, the V gene TRBV30, with a weak D call TRBD2 (6 bases). The CDR3 sequence is 16 residues long. V lost 0 bases and J lost 7, with 19 bases in between. Looked up from germline, CDR1 is GTSNPN and CDR2 is SVGIG (reference sequence).

This sequence joins TRBV6-4 and TRBJ1-5, with 8 bases fitting TRBD1. The CDR3 totals 15 residues. Germline V gene sequence: CDR1 MRHNA, CDR2 SNTAGT. After removal of 5 bases from V and 7 bases from J, the junction contained 10 bases not matched to a gene. The CDR3 nucleotides read TGTGCCAGCAGTCTGGACAGGGATGTTGTACAGCCCCAGCATTTT. Translated, it gives CASSLDRDVVQPQHF.

The chain links TRBV6-6 to TRBJ2-7; D is perhaps TRBD1 or TRBD2 (6 bases each). CDR1 MNHNY and CDR2 SVGAGI come from the germline V gene (reference sequence). The V end was cut by 0 bases, the J end by 0 bases, with 9 bases between. CDR3 length equals 15 residues. CDR3 protein: CASSYSGGFSYEQYF. CDR3 bases: TGTGCCAGCAGTTACTCCGGGGGCTTCTCCTACGAGCAGTACTTC.

The chain recombines TRBV4-3 with TRBJ1-2, with 8 nucleotides matching TRBD1. The trim removed 0 bases at V and 3 bases at J, leaving 6 bases unmatched. In germline, CDR1 is LGHNA, CDR2 YSLEER. The CDR3 has 16 amino acids. CDR3 in amino acids: CASSQDKWDRYYGYTF. In DNA, the CDR3 is TGCGCCAGCAGCCAAGATAAGTGGGACAGGTACTATGGCTACACCTTC.

Only one count was recorded for this clone. V gene TRBV2 combines with J gene TRBJ2-1; 8 bases are shared with TRBD2. The CDR3 loop spans 17 amino acids. Unmatched junction bases numbered 12, after V lost 4 bases and J lost 4 bases. Germline V gives CDR1 SNHLY, CDR2 FYNNEI. The CDR3 protein is CASSGSSGSILYNEQFF. CDR3 DNA sequence: TGTGCCAGCAGTGGATCGAGCGGGAGCATCTTATACAATGAGCAGTTCTTC.

This clone has a single count. J is TRBJ2-1 and V is TRBV9; 8 bases map to TRBD2. The germline CDR1 and CDR2 sequences are SGDLS and YYNGEE. The CDR3 runs 14 residues. V lost 5 bases and J lost 9; bases outside the gene matches: 10. Here the CDR3 reads CASSPGLDFLEQFF. CDR3 sequence (DNA): TGTGCCAGCAGTCCGGGACTAGATTTCCTTGAGCAGTTCTTC.

The chain joins TRBV6-5 to TRBJ1-1; D is unresolved. The CDR3 is 14 amino acids. Germline V gene data show CDR1 as MNHEY and CDR2 as SVGAGI. The germline V and J ends were trimmed by 2 bases and 1 base, with 8 bases remaining between them. The CDR3 DNA reads TGTGCCAGCAGTTACGAGTGGGGGAACACTGAAGCTTTCTTT. Amino acids: CASSYEWGNTEAFF.

J is TRBJ2-2 and V is TRBV15; perhaps TRBD2 as D (6 bases). CDR1 is LNHNV and CDR2 is YYDKDF in the germline V gene (reference sequence). This CDR3 contains 16 residues. The V end lost 8 bases, the J end lost 6 bases, and 22 bases lay between the germline ends. The CDR3 coding sequence is TGTGCCACCTACGGCGGGGAGGAAAGTAGTGCCGGGGAGCTGTTTTTT. This codes for CATYGGEESSAGELFF.

V and J are TRBV20-1 and TRBJ2-7; the match to TRBD2 covers 11 bases. The germline V gene has CDR1 DFQATT and CDR2 SNEGSKA (reference sequence). The V segment lost 3 bases and the J segment 2 bases; nucleotides outside the gene matches: 9. The length of the CDR3 is 16 residues. DNA of the CDR3: TGCAGTGCTAGTCGGCTAGCGGGAGGCCTTACCTACGAGCAGTACTTC. This gives the protein CSASRLAGGLTYEQYF.

The V call is TRBV24-1, the J call TRBJ2-1; no firm D call. Germline V CDR1 and CDR2: KGHDR, SFDVKD. Between the trimmed V and J ends, which lost 0 bases and 8 bases, there was a span of 4 bases. CDR3 length equals 12 residues. The CDR3: CATSDLEYEQFF. CDR3 in DNA: TGTGCCACCAGTGATTTGGAGTATGAGCAGTTCTTC.

This clone was counted a single time. The CDR3 region is CASSTGQGEGYYNEQFF. CDR3 bases: TGCGCCAGCAGCACTGGACAGGGTGAAGGGTACTACAATGAGCAGTTCTTC. V gene TRBV5-1 combines with J gene TRBJ2-1, with 8 bases fitting TRBD1. Unmatched junction bases numbered 12, after V lost 4 bases and J lost 3 bases. Per the germline V gene, CDR1 is SGHRS and CDR2 is YFSETQ. The CDR3 is made up of 17 amino acids.

This CDR3 reads CASSLRQGNYGYTF. As DNA, the CDR3 is TGTGCCAGCAGTCTCCGACAGGGCAACTATGGCTACACCTTC. V is TRBV2 and J is TRBJ1-2; 7 bases map to TRBD1. Germline CDR1 is SNHLY and CDR2 is FYNNEI. CDR3 size: 14 residues. The ends lost 5 bases at V and 2 bases at J; junction bases unmatched: 5.

This clone occurred a few times. The genes are TRBV18 and TRBJ2-7, with a weak D call TRBD2 (5 bases). Germline V gives CDR1 KGHSH, CDR2 LQKENI. This CDR3 spans 15 amino acids. V shed 2 bases and J shed 2 bases, with 13 bases lying between them. CDR3 sequence: CASSPSLGEAYEQYF. CDR3 bases: TGTGCCAGCTCACCATCCCTCGGGGAAGCCTACGAGCAGTACTTC.

The chain links TRBV5-1 to TRBJ2-7; D remains unclear. The ends were cut back, 4 bases at V and 7 bases at J, with 21 bases in the middle. Per germline, CDR1 SGHRS and CDR2 YFSETQ. The CDR3 has 15 residues. The CDR3 DNA is TGCGCCAGCAGCCACGGGCCCGGGCGTTGGTATGAGCAGTACTTC. It encodes CASSHGPGRWYEQYF.

V gene TRBV13 combines with J gene TRBJ2-2; 12 bases are shared with TRBD2. CDR1 PRHDT and CDR2 FYEKMQ come from the germline V gene (reference sequence). The CDR3 has 17 amino acids. J lost 7 bases, V lost 4 bases, and 10 bases had no gene match. The chain's CDR3 is CASSSGLAGNQDGELFF. The CDR3 DNA sequence: TGTGCCAGCAGCTCTGGACTAGCGGGGAACCAGGACGGGGAGCTGTTTTTT. The whole variable domain, filled in from reference TRBV13 and TRBJ2-2, reads AAGVIQSPRHLIKEKRETATLKCYPIPRHDTVYWYQQGPGQDPQFLISFYEKMQSDKGSIPDRFSAQQFSDYHSELNMSSLELGDSALYFCASSSGLAGNQDGELFFGEGSRLTVL.

The rearrangement uses TRBV28 and TRBJ2-1; D may be TRBD2 (6 bases). CDR3 length: 11 residues. Germline CDR1 MDHEN, CDR2 SYDVKM. Trimming took 8 bases from V and 7 from J, leaving 9 bases between them. The CDR3 region is CASARENEQFF. The CDR3 region has the DNA TGTGCCAGCGCTCGGGAGAATGAGCAGTTCTTC.

The chain is built from TRBV14 and TRBJ1-1; no definite D call. This CDR3 spans 15 amino acids. Trimming shortened V by 4 bases and J by 1 base, and 13 bases separated the two germline ends. CDR1 SGHDN and CDR2 FVKESK come from the germline V gene. Here the CDR3 reads CASSLLPVRNTEAFF. CDR3 in DNA: TGTGCCAGCAGCCTTCTACCCGTTCGGAACACTGAAGCTTTCTTT.

The chain employs TRBV24-1 and TRBJ1-2; D gene ambiguous. The CDR3 covers 16 residues. Germline loops: CDR1 KGHDR, CDR2 SFDVKD. V lost 2 bases, J lost 1 base, and 13 bases lay in between. The CDR3 coding sequence is TGTGCCACCAGTGATTCTTCGCAGACACTTAACTATGGCTACACCTTC. Translating gives CATSDSSQTLNYGYTF.

The chain combines TRBV12-2 with TRBJ1-4. TRBV12-2 is classified as a pseudogene. The CDR3 is 18 residues long. CDR3 sequence: CASRPRDRRDDNNEKLFF. The CDR3 DNA reads TGTGCAAGTCGCCCTCGTGATAGGAGGGACGACAACAATGAAAAACTGTTTTTT.

The chain employs TRBV15 and TRBJ1-6; D gene ambiguous. In germline, CDR1 is LNHNV, CDR2 YYDKDF (reference sequence). Between the trimmed V and J ends, which lost 1 base and 4 bases, there was a span of 8 bases. The CDR3 runs to 15 residues. The CDR3 DNA is TGTGCCACCAGCAGAGTGGAGGGATATAATTCACCCCTCCACTTT. Amino acids: CATSRVEGYNSPLHF.

J is TRBJ1-2 and V is TRBV24-1; perhaps TRBD1 as D (5 bases). Trimming stripped 1 base from V and 5 bases from J, with 10 bases between. The V gene's germline CDR1 is KGHDR and CDR2 SFDVKD. The CDR3 is 14 amino acids. This CDR3 is CATSDFATGYGYTF. The CDR3 DNA is TGTGCCACCAGTGATTTCGCTACAGGATATGGCTACACCTTC.

In its sample, this clone was seen once. The V gene is TRBV24-1, the J gene TRBJ1-5; 8 bases map to TRBD1. Germline trimming cut 4 bases from V and 6 bases from J; bases unmatched to any gene: 10. CDR1 KGHDR and CDR2 SFDVKD come from the germline V gene. The CDR3 is 16 residues long. The CDR3 reads CATSESPGGVGQPQHF. CDR3 DNA sequence: TGTGCCACCAGTGAATCCCCAGGGGGCGTGGGTCAGCCCCAGCATTTT.

This chain connects TRBV12-3 or TRBV12-4 to TRBJ2-1; 9 nucleotides agree with TRBD2. The CDR3 loop spans 13 amino acids. The V and J ends lost 4 bases and 9 bases, in that order; junction bases with no gene match: 4. The CDR3 nucleotides are TGTGCCAGCAGTTCGATAGCGGGAGCTGAGCAGTTCTTC. Residues: CASSSIAGAEQFF.